This TCR beta chain was found in a study of blood T cell repertoires in COVID-19. About the research overall: The United States, Italy and Spain were the sources of the acute and convalescent COVID-19 samples. T cells, B-cell-depleted T cells, or PBMCs provided the cDNA or gDNA that served as material.

This clone was seen just once. This CDR3 has 15 amino acids. V was trimmed by 5 bases and J by 0 bases, leaving 13 bases between them. The germline V gene encodes CDR1 SQVTM and CDR2 ANQGSEA. Per the original methods: From reference gene primer amplification, estimates of nucleated cell counts were derived. The repertoire was sequenced with immunoSEQ multiplex PCR; TCRdb's copy has only in-frame clones and lacks some. V, J and clone size are those of that table, while D and trimming were read from the DNA. The sample includes 150,000 to 200,000 clones, around 84% seen only once; the top ten take roughly 3%.

Specimen: peripheral blood. The rearrangement joins TRBV29-1 to TRBJ1-4; D may be TRBD1 (5 bases). The TCR sequence derives from a human donor with acute or convalescent COVID-19. The donor label of this sample is uncertain. DNA of the CDR3: TGCAGCGTTCTGGACAATATTGCAACTAATGAAAAACTGTTTTTT. The encoded protein is CSVLDNIATNEKLFF. Looking up the rest from reference TRBV29-1 and TRBJ1-4 gives the full variable domain: SAVISQKPSRDICQRGTSLTIQCQVDSQVTMMFWYRQQPGQSLTLIATANQGSEATYESGFVIDKFPISRPNLTFSTLTVSNMSPEDSSIYLCSVLDNIATNEKLFFGSGTQLSVL.